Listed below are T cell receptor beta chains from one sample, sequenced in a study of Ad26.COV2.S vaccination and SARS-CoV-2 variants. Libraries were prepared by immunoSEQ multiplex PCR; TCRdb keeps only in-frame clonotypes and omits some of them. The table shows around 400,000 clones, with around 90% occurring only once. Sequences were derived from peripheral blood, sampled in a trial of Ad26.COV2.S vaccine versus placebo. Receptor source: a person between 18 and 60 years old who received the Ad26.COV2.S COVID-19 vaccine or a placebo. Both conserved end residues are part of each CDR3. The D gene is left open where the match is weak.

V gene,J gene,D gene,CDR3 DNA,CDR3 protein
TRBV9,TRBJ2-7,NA,TGTGCCAGCAGCGCACACACGCAGGGGGCGGGAGCCCACGAGCAGTACTTC,CASSAHTQGAGAHEQYF
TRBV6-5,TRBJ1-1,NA,TGTGCCAGCAGTTTACAGGCAGAGCTTGAAGCTTTCTTT,CASSLQAELEAFF
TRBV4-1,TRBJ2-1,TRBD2,TGCGCCAGCAGCCAAGTCACTAGCGAGTACAATGAGCAGTTCTTC,CASSQVTSEYNEQFF
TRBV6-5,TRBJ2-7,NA,TGTGCCAGCAGTTACTCGTCGGCGGACTCCTACGAGCAGTACTTC,CASSYSSADSYEQYF
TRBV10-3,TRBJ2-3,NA,TGTGCCACGGCTACGGGGACTGGGCAGGAAAGGACTAGCACAGATACGCAGTATTTT,CATATGTGQERTSTDTQYF
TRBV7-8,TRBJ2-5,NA,TGTGCCAGCAGTACGAGCGGTCTCCAAGAGACCCAGTACTTC,CASSTSGLQETQYF
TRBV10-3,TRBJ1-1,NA,TGTGCCATCAGTCAAACAGGTGAAGCTTTCTTT,CAISQTGEAFF
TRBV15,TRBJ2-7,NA,TGTGCCACCAGCAGTGGCAGCAACTCCTACGAGCAGTACTTC,CATSSGSNSYEQYF
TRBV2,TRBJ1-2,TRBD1,TGTGCCAGCAGACGGACAGGGCATATTAACTATGGCTACACCTTC,CASRRTGHINYGYTF
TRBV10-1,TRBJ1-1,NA,TGCGCCAGCAGTGAGTCGAGCCCACGGAACACTGAAGCTTTCTTT,CASSESSPRNTEAFF